Following are 15 T cell receptor beta chains from one sample sequenced in a study of T cell responses to AZD1222 COVID-19 vaccine (dated by TCRdb to the early 2020s). Read against the paper, the sample's time point label means: baseline before first vaccination. Library preparation used the immunoSEQ multiplex PCR assay. TCRdb retrieved this table from immuneACCESS and kept in-frame rearrangements only. Not all clones are present; in checked studies, unresolved V genes account for under half, and no reason is known for the remainder. The sample yields about 150,000 clones; 80% to 95% were counted once. 3.5% to 4.5% of the sample belongs to the ten largest clones. Sequencing used peripheral blood, obtained on day 0 of AZD1222 vaccination. The receptors derive from an adult in good health.

In this sample, this clone turned up a few times. The rearrangement uses TRBV4-3 and TRBJ2-7, with TRBD2 matching over 8 bases. Germline CDR1 is LGHNA and CDR2 is YSLEER. V shed 3 bases and J 3 bases; nucleotides not matched to a gene: 10. CDR3 length: 16 residues. CDR3 residues: CASSQETSGGDYEQYF. The DNA for the CDR3 is TGCGCCAGCAGCCAGGAAACTAGCGGAGGGGACTACGAGCAGTACTTC.

The J gene is TRBJ1-4, the V gene TRBV7-9, with D hard to call. The germline CDR1 and CDR2 sequences are SEHNR and FQNEAQ (reference sequence). V lost 0 bases, J lost 8 bases, and 4 bases lay in between. This CDR3 has 12 residues. The CDR3 nucleotides read TGTGCCAGCAGCTTAGCAGCCGAAAAACTGTTTTTT. It specifies CASSLAAEKLFF.

The chain is built from TRBV5-1 and TRBJ2-7; tentative D call: TRBD2 (6 bases). The V gene's germline CDR1 is SGHRS and CDR2 YFSETQ. V was pared by 4 bases and J by 2 bases, with 16 bases between. The CDR3 sequence is 15 residues long. As DNA, the CDR3 is TGCGCCAGCAGCCTCGCAAGCGGGTTCGCCTACGAGCAGTACTTC. This encodes CASSLASGFAYEQYF.

The CDR3 DNA is TGTGCCAGCAGTTTAAAGAGGGGTTATGGCTACACCTTC. Translating gives CASSLKRGYGYTF. This chain joins TRBV12-3 or TRBV12-4 and TRBJ1-2, with TRBD1 as a possible D gene (5 bases). V lost 2 bases, J lost 5 bases, and 9 bases lay in between. The CDR3 consists of 13 residues.

The chain combines TRBV5-4 with TRBJ2-3; D ambiguous. Trimming removed 4 bases from V and 4 bases from J, with 25 bases in between. In germline, CDR1 is SGHNT, CDR2 YYREEE (reference sequence). The CDR3 consists of 18 residues. This CDR3 is CASSGARSAYSSADTQYF. The DNA for the CDR3 is TGTGCCAGCAGCGGCGCCAGGTCGGCATATTCGTCCGCAGATACGCAGTATTTT.

This chain links TRBV2 with TRBJ1-4, with 9 bases identical to TRBD1. There are 14 residues in the CDR3. The ends lost 4 bases at V and 5 bases at J; junction bases unmatched: 2. The germline gives CDR1 SNHLY, CDR2 FYNNEI. The chain's CDR3 is CASSAGTGNEKLFF. CDR3 nucleotide sequence: TGTGCCAGCAGTGCCGGGACAGGGAATGAAAAACTGTTTTTT.

The chain uses TRBV3-1 (or the pseudogene TRBV3-2) and TRBJ1-2; weak D call: TRBD1 (5 bases). V lost 0 bases, J lost 3 bases, and 8 bases lay in between. CDR3 length: 14 residues. CDR1 LGHDT and CDR2 YNNKEL come from the germline V gene (reference sequence). As DNA, the CDR3 is TGTGCCAGCAGCCAAGAGGGGGGAGACTATGGCTACACCTTC. Its translation: CASSQEGGDYGYTF.

The rearrangement joins TRBV11-2 to TRBJ2-7; the match to TRBD2 covers 8 bases. The CDR3 loop spans 13 amino acids. In germline, CDR1 is SGHAT, CDR2 FQNNGV. Germline trimming cut 0 bases from V and 6 bases from J; bases unmatched to any gene: 1. CDR3 DNA: TGTGCCAGCAGCTTAGACCGGGGGGGCGAGCAGTACTTC. Translated, it gives CASSLDRGGEQYF.

The chain joins TRBV27 to TRBJ1-5; D unresolved. The V gene lost 5 bases and the J gene lost 0 bases, with 11 bases spanning the gap. This CDR3 spans 15 amino acids. Germline V gene lookup returns CDR1 MNHEY and CDR2 SMNVEV (reference sequence). The CDR3 region has the DNA TGTGCCAGCAGTCCATACGGGAATAGCAATCAGCCCCAGCATTTT. Translation: CASSPYGNSNQPQHF.

The chain joins TRBV29-1 to TRBJ1-1; 8 bases fit TRBD1. CDR3 length: 13 amino acids. Germline V gives CDR1 SQVTM, CDR2 ANQGSEA. Losses at the gene ends were 6 bases for V and 1 base for J; bases not matched to a gene: 4. The CDR3: CSVSDRGNTEAFF. CDR3 sequence (DNA): TGCAGCGTCTCAGACAGGGGGAACACTGAAGCTTTCTTT.

The rearrangement uses TRBV5-1 and TRBJ2-5, with TRBD1 matching over 9 bases. The germline V gene encodes CDR1 SGHRS and CDR2 YFSETQ. The CDR3 spans 15 residues. With 4 bases clipped from V and 3 bases from J, the junction kept 7 bases outside the gene matches. CDR3 in DNA: TGCGCCAGCAGCCTATGGGACAGGGACGAAGAGACCCAGTACTTC. Amino acid sequence: CASSLWDRDEETQYF.

The V and J genes are TRBV24-1 and TRBJ2-3; weak D call: TRBD1 (5 bases). The CDR3 is 17 residues long. V dropped 7 bases and J dropped 3 bases, with 22 bases sitting between them. Germline assignment: CDR1 KGHDR and CDR2 SFDVKD. The CDR3 nucleotides are TGTGCCACCAGCCCTTGGGGCGGTTGGGGTGAGACAGATACGCAGTATTTT. Amino acid sequence: CATSPWGGWGETDTQYF.

The V gene is TRBV7-3, the J gene TRBJ2-7; unclear D gene. Germline-derived CDR1 and CDR2 are SGHTA and FQGTGA. Trimming shortened V by 8 bases and J by 6 bases, and 2 bases separated the two germline ends. The CDR3 is 8 residues long. CDR3 coding DNA: TGTGCCAGCGTCGAGCAGTACTTC. This gives the protein CASVEQYF.

The rearrangement joins TRBV5-1 to TRBJ2-3, with 10 positions matching TRBD2. V lost 2 bases, J lost 1 base, and 4 bases stayed unmatched. CDR1 and CDR2 from the germline V gene are SGHRS and YFSETQ. This CDR3 has 16 residues. CDR3 nucleotide sequence: TGCGCCAGCAGCTTACGTGGACTAGCGGGCACAGATACGCAGTATTTT. Translated, it gives CASSLRGLAGTDTQYF.

The chain employs TRBV9 and TRBJ2-3, with 15 bases matching TRBD2. Germline assignment: CDR1 SGDLS and CDR2 YYNGEE. The junction had 14 bases not matched to a gene; V was cut back by 0 bases and J by 6 bases. CDR3 size: 20 residues. CDR3 nucleotides: TGTGCCAGCAGCGTAGAAGCTTCGGGACTAGCGGGAGGTGCCAGGGATACGCAGTATTTT. Translation: CASSVEASGLAGGARDTQYF.